This T cell receptor beta chain was recovered during a study of CD8+ T cells in alopecia areata (dated by TCRdb to the late 2010s). With regard to the full study: The treated patients took part in an open-label pilot trial in which moderate-to-severe alopecia areata was treated with oral tofacitinib at 5 to 10 mg twice daily. TCRbeta CDR3 regions were amplified by immunoSEQ multiplex PCR using 35 Vbeta forward and 13 Jbeta reverse primers. In both human patients and the C3H/HeJ mouse model, the study applied high-throughput TCRbeta sequencing to look at T cell clonal expansion in alopecia areata. RNA was obtained with the PAXgene miRNA kit for fixed scalp, the miRNeasy kit for PBMCs, and the RNeasy kit for mouse skin. Human TCRbeta sequencing covered scalp tissue and sorted CD4+ and CD8+ peripheral blood T cells from patchy and totalis/universalis alopecia areata patients and healthy controls. Tofacitinib-treated patients had biopsies at baseline and at 4 and 24 weeks of treatment, with a later scalp biopsy in several patients. Scalp clonality was compared among normal scalp (n=4), patchy alopecia areata scalp (n=8), and alopecia totalis/universalis scalp (n=8). Tofacitinib was given for 6 to 18 months, followed by 6 months of follow-up off drug to assess delayed response and recurrence. Findings and caveats that apply to the study as a whole: Unlike mouse skin, where gammadelta T cells dominate, normal human skin contains resident alphabeta T cells that get sequenced too, which complicates analysis of the scalp TCR repertoire. Compared with normal scalp, lesional scalp had higher clonality and more expanded CD8+ clones, particularly in alopecia totalis/universalis, a pattern that suggests antigenic drive. Shared TCR sequences between patients were less evident than in mice, which may be partly attributable to HLA diversity in the patient population.

Library creation used the immunoSEQ multiplex PCR assay. RNA was extracted from all samples and reverse transcribed into cDNA, which served as template for TCR sequencing. SuperScript III was used to make first-strand cDNA, primed with a 2:1 mix of oligo-dT and random hexamers. A synthetic immune receptor repertoire was used to assess amplification bias, and residual bias was removed computationally. In the original analysis: Raw reads were preprocessed for error removal, and CDR3 was defined according to IMGT conventions as running from the conserved cysteine to phenylalanine. Clonality was computed as 1 minus the Shannon entropy, with the entropy normalized by log2 of the number of productive unique TCRs. Whether scalp clones were CD4 or CD8 was inferred by matching scalp TCRbeta sequences against CD4 and CD8 repertoires sorted from blood. In TCRdb, the immuneACCESS table is reduced to in-frame sequences with V and J assigned. These tables do not hold every clone; where another copy was compared, an unresolved V gene accounts for under half, and the others remain unexplained. V and J calls and clone size are copied from that table; D and trimming were computed from the DNA. The sample yields about 130,000 clones; roughly 61% were counted once. The top ten clonotypes cover under 5% of the sample.

Notes on this clone: Its antigen remains unidentified. One base away there is no much larger clone; base qualities are not given.

The label giving this sample's time point can be read as: baseline before oral tofacitinib. Lesional scalp punch biopsies and peripheral blood were obtained from alopecia areata patients. PBMCs were isolated by density centrifugation and stained for CD3, CD4 and CD8, after which CD4+ and CD8+ T cells were sorted on a FACSAria. Sequenced here: CD4+ T cells sorted from blood, sampled at week 0. This TCR was sampled from a human donor with alopecia areata.

The CDR3 amino acid sequence is: CAISESRGGPYEQYF. The sequenced DNA: TGTGCCATCAGTGAGTCTAGGGGGGGGCCATACGAGCAGTACTTC. Rearrangement joined TRBV10-3 to TRBJ2-7; TRBD2 is possibly the D segment (7 matching bases). Trimming removed 0 bases from V and 4 bases from J, leaving 13 bases between the germline ends. Including the terminal cysteine and phenylalanine, the CDR3 comprises 15 residues. This entry keeps only the CDR3 DNA: 45 bases, framed from base 1. CDR1 and CDR2 are read off the germline V gene as ENHRY and SYGVKD.